This T cell receptor (beta chain) came from a study of blood T cell repertoires in COVID-19. Study-level background: Both acute and convalescent COVID-19 samples were obtained from the United States, Italy and Spain.

The CDR3 extends over 14 amino acids. Germline V gives CDR1 LNHDA, CDR2 SQIVND (reference sequence). J lost 4 bases, V lost 8 bases, and 5 bases had no gene match. In the original processing: Counts of nucleated cells, estimated from reference gene primer amplification, were obtained. The table came from immunoSEQ multiplex PCR; TCRdb's copy has only in-frame clones and leaves some out. The D gene and trimming were derived from the DNA, and the V and J assignments and clone size from that table. The table lists over 95,000 clones, roughly 78% of them singletons. The chain links TRBV19 to TRBJ1-2; 12 nucleotides match TRBD1. This receptor was identified in a woman of 80 years or more with active or convalescent COVID-19. Sequencing was performed on peripheral blood. The CDR3 protein is CASQGQGAGYGYTF. The CDR3 nucleotides are TGTGCCAGTCAGGGACAGGGGGCTGGCTATGGCTACACCTTC.